What follows are 12 T cell receptor beta chains derived from one specimen sequenced in a study of blood T cell repertoires in COVID-19. Some clones are missing from TCRdb's copy, which holds only in-frame ones; the method was immunoSEQ multiplex PCR. This sample has around 260,000 clones, with roughly 85% found just once. Material for sequencing was peripheral blood. Receptor source: a woman in her 30s with active or convalescent COVID-19.

The table lists this clone with a few counts. The rearrangement uses TRBV7-9 and TRBJ1-1; the D gene is possibly TRBD1 (6 bases). Germline V gene sequence: CDR1 SEHNR, CDR2 FQNEAQ (reference sequence). The CDR3 has 13 residues. V lost 5 bases and J 6 bases, leaving 13 bases between the germline ends. The CDR3, as DNA: TGTGCCAGCAGCCTAACAGGGATCCCTGAAGCTTTCTTT. It codes for CASSLTGIPEAFF.

This sequence joins TRBV7-9 and TRBJ2-1; perhaps TRBD2 as D (5 bases). V lost 6 bases and J 9 bases, leaving 12 bases between the germline ends. Germline assignment: CDR1 SEHNR and CDR2 FQNEAQ (reference sequence). The length of the CDR3 is 12 residues. The CDR3 reads CASRSGLGEQFF. The CDR3 region has the DNA TGTGCCAGCAGATCGGGATTGGGTGAGCAGTTCTTC.

This chain links TRBV30 with TRBJ2-7; D perhaps matches TRBD1 (6 bases). The germline gives CDR1 GTSNPN, CDR2 SVGIG (reference sequence). The CDR3 consists of 14 residues. With 5 bases removed from V and 3 bases from J, the gap between germline ends came to 17 bases. CDR3 in DNA: TGTGCCTGGGGCCCCCCGGGACATCGCTACGAGCAGTACTTC. Encoded protein: CAWGPPGHRYEQYF.

The chain employs TRBV18 and TRBJ1-1; tentative D call: TRBD1 (6 bases). The CDR3 totals 15 residues. Germline V CDR1 and CDR2: KGHSH, LQKENI. Trimming cost V 0 bases and J 8 bases, with 16 bases left between them. This chain's CDR3 is CASSPPTGVFKEAFF. The CDR3 bases are TGTGCCAGCTCACCACCGACAGGAGTTTTTAAGGAAGCTTTCTTT. The variable domain in full, completed from reference TRBV18 and TRBJ1-1, reads NAGVMQNPRHLVRRRGQEARLRCSPMKGHSHVYWYRQLPEEGLKFMVYLQKENIIDESGMPKERFSAEFPKEGPSILRIQQVVRGDSAAYFCASSPPTGVFKEAFFGQGTRLTVV.

As to this clone: This sample also contains other DNA sequences that code for the same CDR3. This chain uses TRBV5-1 with TRBJ2-5; 7 positions match TRBD1. Germline CDR1 and CDR2: SGHRS and YFSETQ. Trimming at V came to 3 bases and at J to 1 base, leaving 0 bases not matched to a gene. The CDR3 is 13 amino acids. DNA for the CDR3: TGCGCCAGCAGCTGGGACAGCCAAGAGACCCAGTACTTC. As protein: CASSWDSQETQYF. The full variable domain, rest sourced from reference TRBV5-1 and TRBJ2-5, is KAGVTQTPRYLIKTRGQQVTLSCSPISGHRSVSWYQQTPGQGLQFLFEYFSETQRNKGNFPGRFSGRQFSNSRSEMNVSTLELGDSALYLCASSWDSQETQYFGPGTRLLVL.

This clone was detected only once. The V and J genes are TRBV5-4 and TRBJ2-2, with D maybe TRBD1 (6 bases). This CDR3 has 16 amino acids. CDR1 SGHNT and CDR2 YYREEE come from the germline V gene (reference sequence). Trimming cost V 4 bases and J 5 bases, with 18 bases left between them. The CDR3 loop is CASSLAGTGKTGELFF. The DNA for the CDR3 is TGTGCCAGCAGCCTCGCGGGTACAGGGAAAACCGGGGAGCTGTTTTTT. The whole variable domain, filled in from reference TRBV5-4 and TRBJ2-2, reads ETGVTQSPTHLIKTRGQQVTLRCSSQSGHNTVSWYQQALGQGPQFIFQYYREEENGRGNFPPRFSGLQFPNYSSELNVNALELDDSALYLCASSLAGTGKTGELFFGEGSRLTVL.

The chain uses TRBV12-3 or TRBV12-4 and TRBJ1-2, with a weak D call TRBD1 (6 bases). Trimming took 4 bases from V and 4 from J, leaving 7 bases between them. The CDR3 covers 12 residues. CDR3 in amino acids: CASSWTAYGYTF. The CDR3 DNA reads as TGTGCCAGCAGTTGGACAGCCTATGGCTACACCTTC.

V gene TRBV19 combines with J gene TRBJ2-1; D is perhaps TRBD1 (5 bases). Germline loops: CDR1 LNHDA, CDR2 SQIVND (reference sequence). The length of the CDR3 is 16 residues. Trimming stripped 3 bases from V and 5 bases from J, with 17 bases between. CDR3 nucleotide sequence: TGTGCCAGTAGTATTTGGGTAGGGGCCGAAAACAATGAGCAGTTCTTC. It yields the protein CASSIWVGAENNEQFF.

The V gene is TRBV29-1, the J gene TRBJ1-2; the match to TRBD1 covers 9 bases. The germline CDR1 and CDR2 sequences are SQVTM and ANQGSEA. The CDR3 has 13 amino acids. The trim removed 7 bases at V and 6 bases at J, leaving 9 bases unmatched. CDR3 in DNA: TGCAGCGCCCAAGGACAGGGGAGGCATGGCTACACCTTC. Protein: CSAQGQGRHGYTF. Drawing the rest from reference TRBV29-1 and TRBJ1-2, the complete variable domain is SAVISQKPSRDICQRGTSLTIQCQVDSQVTMMFWYRQQPGQSLTLIATANQGSEATYESGFVIDKFPISRPNLTFSTLTVSNMSPEDSSIYLCSAQGQGRHGYTFGSGTRLTVV.

The chain carries TRBV3-1 (or the pseudogene TRBV3-2) and TRBJ2-2, with 13 bases identical to TRBD2. From germline, CDR1 is LGHDT and CDR2 YNNKEL (reference sequence). V lost 4 bases, J lost 5 bases, and 4 bases stayed unmatched. This CDR3 is built from 16 residues. Here the CDR3 reads CASSRGTSGMTGELFF. CDR3 nucleotides: TGTGCCAGCAGCCGGGGGACTAGCGGGATGACCGGGGAGCTGTTTTTT.

This sequence joins TRBV19 and TRBJ2-1; tentatively, D is TRBD1 (6 bases). The germline V gene encodes CDR1 LNHDA and CDR2 SQIVND (reference sequence). Trimming removed 3 bases from V and 7 bases from J, with 13 bases in between. The CDR3 covers 14 residues. CDR3 sequence (DNA): TGTGCCAGTAGTATTCACCGGGACAAAAATGAGCAGTTCTTC. It specifies CASSIHRDKNEQFF.

V usage is TRBV6-1 and J usage is TRBJ2-3, with D possibly TRBD1 on 5 matching bases. Deletions cut 3 bases from V and 4 bases from J, with 17 bases between. This CDR3 has 16 amino acids. Germline V gene sequence: CDR1 MNHNS, CDR2 SASEGT. CDR3 coding DNA: TGTGCCAGCAGTGACAGGGATCTGGGTAGTGCAGATACGCAGTATTTT. Its translation: CASSDRDLGSADTQYF.